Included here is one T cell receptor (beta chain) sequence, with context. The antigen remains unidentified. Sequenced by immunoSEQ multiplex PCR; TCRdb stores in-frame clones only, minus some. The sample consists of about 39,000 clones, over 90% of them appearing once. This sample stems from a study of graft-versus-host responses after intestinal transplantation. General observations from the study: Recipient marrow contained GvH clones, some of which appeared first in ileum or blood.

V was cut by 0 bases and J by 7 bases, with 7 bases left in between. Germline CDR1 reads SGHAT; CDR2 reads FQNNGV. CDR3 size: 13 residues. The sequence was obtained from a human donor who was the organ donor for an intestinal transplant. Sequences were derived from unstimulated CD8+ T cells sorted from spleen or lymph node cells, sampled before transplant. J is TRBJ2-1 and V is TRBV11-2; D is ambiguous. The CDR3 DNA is TGTGCCAGCAGCTTAGATAATGAGAATGAGCAGTTCTTC. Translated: CASSLDNENEQFF.